These T cell receptor beta chains were read from a single sample in a study of shared clonotypes between healthy human individuals. Sequencing used immunoSEQ multiplex PCR; TCRdb keeps in-frame clones, though not all of them. The sample gives about 980,000 clones, approximately 80% of which show up once; approximately 1.5% is in the top ten. The sample taken for sequencing was memory CD4+ T cells sorted from blood. These receptor sequences come from a young man in good health. Both conserved end residues are part of each CDR3. A D gene is named only where the DNA matches it firmly. Not every row has a clone size; where given, it reads once, few, many or a size class.

d_gene: NA; v_gene: TRBV5-1; abundance: NA; j_gene: TRBJ2-6; CDR3nt: TGCGCCAGCAGACGGGACGGATACTCTGGGGCCAACGTCCTGACTTTC; CDR3aa: CASRRDGYSGANVLTF
d_gene: NA; v_gene: TRBV6-6; abundance: NA; j_gene: TRBJ2-5; CDR3nt: TGTGCCAGCATGCAATTAGAGACCCAGTACTTC; CDR3aa: CASMQLETQYF
d_gene: NA; v_gene: TRBV11-1; abundance: NA; j_gene: TRBJ2-2; CDR3nt: TGTGCCAGCAGCTTCACTGGGGCTGGCACCGGGGAGCTGTTTTTT; CDR3aa: CASSFTGAGTGELFF
d_gene: NA; v_gene: TRBV7-6; abundance: NA; j_gene: TRBJ1-4; CDR3nt: TGTGCCAGCAGCTCTTCCCACAGGCCTTCTAATGAAAAACTGTTTTTT; CDR3aa: CASSSSHRPSNEKLFF
d_gene: NA; v_gene: TRBV28; abundance: NA; j_gene: TRBJ2-7; CDR3nt: TGTGCCAGCACAGGGACGTATTACGAGCAGTACTTC; CDR3aa: CASTGTYYEQYF
d_gene: TRBD1; v_gene: TRBV7-9; abundance: NA; j_gene: TRBJ2-3; CDR3nt: TGTGCCAGCAGCCGGGACAGCACCACAGATACGCAGTATTTT; CDR3aa: CASSRDSTTDTQYF
d_gene: NA; v_gene: TRBV5-1; abundance: NA; j_gene: TRBJ1-4; CDR3nt: TGCGCCAGCAGCCCCGAGGGGGGGCGAGGTGAAAAACTGTTTTTT; CDR3aa: CASSPEGGRGEKLFF
d_gene: NA; v_gene: TRBV4-1; abundance: NA; j_gene: TRBJ1-2; CDR3nt: TGCGCCAGCAGCCAAGATCTAACAGGGAAAGCCTATGGCTACACCTTC; CDR3aa: CASSQDLTGKAYGYTF
d_gene: NA; v_gene: TRBV27; abundance: few; j_gene: TRBJ2-1; CDR3nt: TGTGCCAGCAAGACCGCGGACCGGTATGAGCAGTTCTTC; CDR3aa: CASKTADRYEQFF
d_gene: TRBD1; v_gene: TRBV10-2; abundance: NA; j_gene: TRBJ1-4; CDR3nt: TGCGCCAGCAGCAACCCGGACAGGGTTAATGAAAAACTGTTTTTT; CDR3aa: CASSNPDRVNEKLFF
d_gene: TRBD1; v_gene: TRBV27; abundance: once; j_gene: TRBJ2-7; CDR3nt: TGTGCCAGCAGTCCCCGGGACAGAAGCTACGAGCAGTACTTC; CDR3aa: CASSPRDRSYEQYF
d_gene: NA; v_gene: TRBV5-1; abundance: few; j_gene: TRBJ2-7; CDR3nt: TGCGCCAGCAGCTTGACAGCGGGCCAAGCCTACGAGCAGTACTTC; CDR3aa: CASSLTAGQAYEQYF
d_gene: NA; v_gene: TRBV10-2; abundance: once; j_gene: TRBJ1-5; CDR3nt: TGCGCCAGCAGTAAAAGGGACCTCAATCAGCCCCAGCATTTT; CDR3aa: CASSKRDLNQPQHF
d_gene: NA; v_gene: TRBV7-2; abundance: NA; j_gene: TRBJ1-6; CDR3nt: TGTGCCAGCAGCCTTCGGGCGGCACCCCTCCACTTT; CDR3aa: CASSLRAAPLHF
d_gene: TRBD1; v_gene: TRBV11-2; abundance: NA; j_gene: TRBJ2-1; CDR3nt: TGTGCCAGCAGCTTAGGGACAGGCAAGAGCTCCTACAATGAGCAGTTCTTC; CDR3aa: CASSLGTGKSSYNEQFF
d_gene: TRBD1; v_gene: TRBV7-9; abundance: NA; j_gene: TRBJ1-2; CDR3nt: TGTGCCAGCAGCTTATGGTCCGGGACAGGGGGCACCTATGGCTACACCTTC; CDR3aa: CASSLWSGTGGTYGYTF
d_gene: NA; v_gene: TRBV25-1; abundance: few; j_gene: TRBJ2-1; CDR3nt: TGTGCCAGCAGTGAATGGGGGGCTGGGGCCTTCTCCTACAATGAGCAGTTCTTC; CDR3aa: CASSEWGAGAFSYNEQFF
d_gene: NA; v_gene: TRBV5-1; abundance: few; j_gene: TRBJ1-6; CDR3nt: TGCGCCAGCAGCCTAAGGGGTCCTGATTCACCCCTCCACTTT; CDR3aa: CASSLRGPDSPLHF
d_gene: NA; v_gene: TRBV30; abundance: NA; j_gene: TRBJ2-2; CDR3nt: TGTGCCTGGAGGTACAGCTACAACACCGGGGAGCTGTTTTTT; CDR3aa: CAWRYSYNTGELFF
d_gene: TRBD1; v_gene: TRBV30; abundance: NA; j_gene: TRBJ1-2; CDR3nt: TGTGCCTGGAGTGTACGGGGAGGGGGCTCCTATGGCTACACCTTC; CDR3aa: CAWSVRGGGSYGYTF
d_gene: NA; v_gene: TRBV10-3; abundance: NA; j_gene: TRBJ2-3; CDR3nt: TGTGCCATCAGTGACGCCACAGATACGCAGTATTTT; CDR3aa: CAISDATDTQYF
d_gene: TRBD2; v_gene: TRBV25-1; abundance: NA; j_gene: TRBJ2-7; CDR3nt: TGTGCCAGCGGAACACTAGCGGGAGGGCTCGAGCAGTACTTC; CDR3aa: CASGTLAGGLEQYF
d_gene: TRBD1; v_gene: TRBV2; abundance: NA; j_gene: TRBJ1-1; CDR3nt: TGTGCCAGCAGTTTTCCGACAGGGTCGGGTACTGAAGCTTTCTTT; CDR3aa: CASSFPTGSGTEAFF
d_gene: NA; v_gene: TRBV7-8; abundance: NA; j_gene: TRBJ2-1; CDR3nt: TGTGCCAGCAGCTCGACCTGGAGGGCCGGGAATGAGCAGTTCTTC; CDR3aa: CASSSTWRAGNEQFF
d_gene: NA; v_gene: TRBV7-2; abundance: many; j_gene: TRBJ2-5; CDR3nt: TGTGCCGCCTCTAACGGCTGGGAGACCCAGTACTTC; CDR3aa: CAASNGWETQYF
d_gene: NA; v_gene: TRBV30; abundance: NA; j_gene: TRBJ2-5; CDR3nt: TGTGCCTCGCGGGCGGGGAAAGAGACCCAGTACTTC; CDR3aa: CASRAGKETQYF
d_gene: TRBD1; v_gene: TRBV6-5; abundance: once; j_gene: TRBJ1-5; CDR3nt: TGTGCCAGCAGTCTAGGACAGGGGGGCAATCAGCCCCAGCATTTT; CDR3aa: CASSLGQGGNQPQHF
d_gene: NA; v_gene: TRBV19; abundance: once; j_gene: TRBJ1-1; CDR3nt: TGTGCCAGTAGTTCACAGGGTTGGACTGAAGCTTTCTTT; CDR3aa: CASSSQGWTEAFF
d_gene: NA; v_gene: TRBV9; abundance: NA; j_gene: TRBJ1-2; CDR3nt: TGTGCCAGCAGCGCAATCCTGGGGGGGCTTAACTATGGCTACACCTTC; CDR3aa: CASSAILGGLNYGYTF
d_gene: TRBD1; v_gene: TRBV19; abundance: NA; j_gene: TRBJ2-4; CDR3nt: TGTGCCAGTAGTATAGGCCAACAGGGGCGAAACATTCAGTACTTC; CDR3aa: CASSIGQQGRNIQYF
d_gene: NA; v_gene: TRBV25-1; abundance: NA; j_gene: TRBJ2-1; CDR3nt: TGTGCCAGTAGACAAGACCCAGGATCGAGTTTATACAATGAGCAGTTCTTC; CDR3aa: CASRQDPGSSLYNEQFF
d_gene: TRBD2; v_gene: TRBV6-6; abundance: NA; j_gene: TRBJ2-3; CDR3nt: TGTGCCAGCAGTAAGGGACTAGCGGGAGGTATAGGATGGTATTTT; CDR3aa: CASSKGLAGGIGWYF
d_gene: NA; v_gene: TRBV6-5; abundance: many; j_gene: TRBJ1-1; CDR3nt: TGTGCCAGCAGTTCACAGATAAACACTGAAGCTTTCTTT; CDR3aa: CASSSQINTEAFF